Listed below are T cell receptor beta chains from one sample, sequenced in a study of CD8+ T cells in alopecia areata. Data came from immunoSEQ multiplex PCR; TCRdb stores just in-frame clones and leaves some out. Among some 190,000 clones listed, around 49% were seen once. The sequences come from CD8+ T cells sorted from blood, collected at week 52, from a patient treated with tofacitinib. The receptors were sampled from a human donor with alopecia areata. The CDR3 runs from the conserved cysteine through the conserved F or W. A D gene is named only where the DNA matches it firmly. Size is stated for part of the rows, as once, few or many counts, or as a class when the clone is expanded.

j_call clone_size v_call d_call cdr3_nt cdr3_aa
TRBJ2-5 - TRBV9 TRBD2 TGTGCCAGCAGCGTCAGCTGGCGGGGGGAAAAAGAGACCCAGTACTTC CASSVSWRGEKETQYF
TRBJ1-2 - TRBV5-4 - TGTGCCAGCAGCGGGGTCAGGGGCGACAGTTATGGCTACACCTTC CASSGVRGDSYGYTF
TRBJ1-2 - TRBV7-2 TRBD1 TGTGCCAGCAGTCGGGACAGCGCTCGCTCGAGTGGCTACACCTTC CASSRDSARSSGYTF
TRBJ1-2 - TRBV6-6 - TGTGCCAGCAGTTTCCAAGTGGGTAGGAATCGTGGCTACACCTTC CASSFQVGRNRGYTF
TRBJ2-2 many TRBV14 - TGTGCCAGCAGGCGGACGGGAGACACCGGGGAGCTGTTTTTT CASRRTGDTGELFF
TRBJ1-4 - TRBV11-2 - TGTGCCAGCAGCCCTCTTGGGATAGATGAAAAACTGTTTTTT CASSPLGIDEKLFF
TRBJ1-1 - TRBV29-1 - TGCAGCGTTCTCCGGAACACTGAAGCTTTCTTT CSVLRNTEAFF
TRBJ1-6 - TRBV7-8 TRBD1 TGTGCCAGCAGCTTAGCGTTAGGACAGGGAGATTCACCCCTCCACTTT CASSLALGQGDSPLHF
TRBJ2-1 few TRBV18 - TGTGCCAGCTCACCATCGGACAATGAGCAGTTCTTC CASSPSDNEQFF
TRBJ1-1 - TRBV25-1 - TGTGCCAGCAGTGACCTCGTTGACAACACTGAAGCTTTCTTT CASSDLVDNTEAFF
TRBJ2-7 few TRBV4-2 - TGTGCCAGCAGCCCTCACCTGGACTACGAGCAGTACTTC CASSPHLDYEQYF
TRBJ2-5 - TRBV27 - TGTGCCAGCAGGGCGGAGAAAGAGACCCAGTACTTC CASRAEKETQYF
TRBJ2-3 many TRBV6-4 - TGTGCCAGCAGTGAAGGGGGTACAGATACGCAGTATTTT CASSEGGTDTQYF
TRBJ2-5 - TRBV10-3 - TGTGCCATCAGTGATCTGATTCAAGAGACCCAGTACTTC CAISDLIQETQYF
TRBJ2-7 - TRBV18 TRBD1 TGTGCCAGCTCGGGACGGACAGGGGGCTACGAGCAGTACTTC CASSGRTGGYEQYF
TRBJ1-2 few TRBV21-1 - TGTGCCAGCGGCCTTGGGTGGGAGAAGTATGGCTACACCTTC CASGLGWEKYGYTF
TRBJ2-7 - TRBV6-5 - TGTGCCAGCAGTTACTCGACGGGAGCCTCCCACGAGCAGTACTTC CASSYSTGASHEQYF
TRBJ1-1 few TRBV20-1 - TGCAGTGCTAGAGGGAGGACTGAAGCTTTCTTT CSARGRTEAFF
TRBJ1-2 - TRBV10-3 - TGTGCCAGTACCACCCCGACAGAGAGTACTAGGGGCTACACCTTC CASTTPTESTRGYTF
TRBJ1-4 - TRBV9 - TGTGCCAGCAGCGTCACAGGGAAGAATGAAAAACTGTTTTTT CASSVTGKNEKLFF
TRBJ2-5 once TRBV27 - TGTGCCAGCAGTCTCATCCCTCGGGGGGAGACCCAGTACTTC CASSLIPRGETQYF
TRBJ1-1 few TRBV19 TRBD1 TGTGCCAGTAGTAAGGACAGGGTACTTGACACTGAAGCTTTCTTT CASSKDRVLDTEAFF
TRBJ2-4 - TRBV6-5 - TGTGCCAGCAGTTTACAGAAGTATCGGAACATTCAGTACTTC CASSLQKYRNIQYF
TRBJ2-7 - TRBV5-1 - TGCGCCAGCAGCTTGGGAGGGGGCTACGAGCAGTACTTC CASSLGGGYEQYF
TRBJ1-1 - TRBV27 - TGTGCCAGCAGTCCCTTGGGGCCCCGTGACACTGAAGCTTTCTTT CASSPLGPRDTEAFF